Listed below are T cell receptor beta chains from one sample, sequenced in a study of CD8+ T cells in alopecia areata. Sequenced by immunoSEQ multiplex PCR; TCRdb stores in-frame clones only, minus some. This sample has a few hundred thousand clones, with less than 45% found just once. The sample here was CD4+ T cells sorted from blood, taken at roughly week 30, from a patient treated with tofacitinib. These receptors originate from a human donor with alopecia areata. Each CDR3 is given with its conserved first and last residue. A D gene is named only where the DNA matches it firmly. A row's size may be missing; if present it is once, few, many or a size class.

clone_size: once; d_call: -; j_call: TRBJ1-1; v_call: TRBV29-1; cdr3_aa: CSVENRVGTEAFF; cdr3_nt: TGCAGCGTTGAAAACAGGGTGGGCACTGAAGCTTTCTTT
clone_size: -; d_call: -; j_call: TRBJ2-3; v_call: TRBV30; cdr3_aa: CAWTRWGGPSTDTQYF; cdr3_nt: TGTGCCTGGACTAGGTGGGGGGGCCCAAGCACAGATACGCAGTATTTT
clone_size: -; d_call: TRBD2; j_call: TRBJ2-7; v_call: TRBV29-1; cdr3_aa: CSALKLAGVSYEQYF; cdr3_nt: TGCAGCGCCCTGAAGCTAGCGGGAGTCTCCTACGAGCAGTACTTC
clone_size: -; d_call: -; j_call: TRBJ1-2; v_call: TRBV5-5; cdr3_aa: CASSQSAYGYTF; cdr3_nt: TGTGCCAGCAGCCAATCGGCCTATGGCTACACCTTC
clone_size: -; d_call: -; j_call: TRBJ2-6; v_call: TRBV7-8; cdr3_aa: CASSADGWSSGANVLTF; cdr3_nt: TGTGCCAGCAGCGCCGACGGTTGGAGCTCTGGGGCCAACGTCCTGACTTTC
clone_size: -; d_call: -; j_call: TRBJ2-7; v_call: TRBV11-3; cdr3_aa: CASSLVGGFYEQYF; cdr3_nt: TGTGCCAGCAGCTTAGTTGGGGGATTCTACGAGCAGTACTTC
clone_size: -; d_call: -; j_call: TRBJ2-3; v_call: TRBV5-1; cdr3_aa: CASSPDRITDTQYF; cdr3_nt: TGCGCCAGCAGCCCAGACAGAATAACAGATACGCAGTATTTT
clone_size: -; d_call: TRBD2; j_call: TRBJ2-3; v_call: TRBV6-4; cdr3_aa: CASRQLADRTDTQYF; cdr3_nt: TGTGCCAGCAGGCAACTAGCGGACCGCACAGATACGCAGTATTTT
clone_size: -; d_call: TRBD1; j_call: TRBJ2-3; v_call: TRBV5-1; cdr3_aa: CASSVTGGNTDTQYF; cdr3_nt: TGCGCCAGCAGCGTAACAGGGGGAAACACAGATACGCAGTATTTT
clone_size: -; d_call: -; j_call: TRBJ1-3; v_call: TRBV9; cdr3_aa: CASTRETAGNTIYF; cdr3_nt: TGTGCCAGCACGAGGGAGACGGCTGGAAACACCATATATTTT
clone_size: -; d_call: -; j_call: TRBJ1-1; v_call: TRBV15; cdr3_aa: CATSSQGITEAFF; cdr3_nt: TGTGCCACCAGCAGCCAGGGAATCACTGAAGCTTTCTTT
clone_size: few; d_call: -; j_call: TRBJ1-2; v_call: TRBV2; cdr3_aa: CASSEERVFGYGYTF; cdr3_nt: TGTGCCAGCAGTGAAGAAAGGGTCTTCGGCTATGGCTACACCTTC
clone_size: medium-sized; d_call: TRBD2; j_call: TRBJ2-1; v_call: TRBV7-7; cdr3_aa: CASSLVGGRAPFEQFF; cdr3_nt: TGTGCTAGCAGCTTAGTCGGCGGGAGGGCCCCATTTGAGCAGTTCTTC
clone_size: -; d_call: -; j_call: TRBJ1-5; v_call: TRBV2; cdr3_aa: CASSVGSNQPQHF; cdr3_nt: TGTGCCAGCAGTGTAGGAAGCAATCAGCCCCAGCATTTT
clone_size: -; d_call: TRBD2; j_call: TRBJ2-1; v_call: TRBV29-1; cdr3_aa: CSAPAGTSGRFGHNEQFF; cdr3_nt: TGCAGCGCACCCGCCGGGACTAGCGGGAGGTTTGGCCACAATGAGCAGTTCTTC
clone_size: few; d_call: TRBD2; j_call: TRBJ2-7; v_call: TRBV6-5; cdr3_aa: CASSYGGGDSYEQYF; cdr3_nt: TGTGCCAGCAGTTACGGCGGGGGAGACTCCTACGAGCAGTACTTC
clone_size: once; d_call: -; j_call: TRBJ2-1; v_call: TRBV4-2; cdr3_aa: CASSQEGAPGDEQFF; cdr3_nt: TGTGCCAGCAGCCAAGAGGGGGCGCCAGGGGATGAGCAGTTCTTC
clone_size: few; d_call: -; j_call: TRBJ1-1; v_call: TRBV29-1; cdr3_aa: CSVVTQTGRGTEAFF; cdr3_nt: TGCAGCGTTGTGACCCAAACAGGGAGGGGCACTGAAGCTTTCTTT
clone_size: -; d_call: TRBD2; j_call: TRBJ2-3; v_call: TRBV5-4; cdr3_aa: CASSLTSGSTDTQYF; cdr3_nt: TGTGCCAGCAGCTTGACTAGCGGAAGCACAGATACGCAGTATTTT
clone_size: -; d_call: -; j_call: TRBJ2-5; v_call: TRBV4-1; cdr3_aa: CASSQARETQYF; cdr3_nt: TGCGCCAGCAGCCAAGCCAGGGAGACCCAGTACTTC
clone_size: -; d_call: -; j_call: TRBJ1-1; v_call: TRBV30; cdr3_aa: CAWSTTLGATEAFF; cdr3_nt: TGTGCCTGGAGTACGACGCTAGGGGCCACTGAAGCTTTCTTT
clone_size: -; d_call: -; j_call: TRBJ2-7; v_call: TRBV25-1; cdr3_aa: CASRGTGTYEQYF; cdr3_nt: TGTGCCAGCAGGGGGACGGGGACCTACGAGCAGTACTTC
clone_size: -; d_call: -; j_call: TRBJ1-2; v_call: TRBV27; cdr3_aa: CASSPNYYGYTF; cdr3_nt: TGTGCCAGCAGCCCTAACTACTATGGCTACACCTTC